A single sample is the source of the 24 T cell receptor beta chains below, sequenced in a study of cytomegalovirus exposure and HLA in healthy donors listed by TCRdb under 2017. Library preparation was by the immunoSEQ multiplex PCR assay. Not all clones reach the TCRdb copy of this immuneACCESS table, which keeps in-frame sequences only. Checked studies attribute under half of the gap to unresolved V genes and leave the rest unexplained. The sample profile shows about 82,000 clones; 90% to 95% of them were found once. The ten largest clones take up roughly 0.62% of the sample. The sample was PBMCs. These receptors were collected from a man aged 18 to 29 in good health and CMV-seronegative.

V is TRBV2 and J is TRBJ2-2; a possible D gene is TRBD1 (6 bases). In germline, CDR1 is SNHLY, CDR2 FYNNEI. V dropped 4 bases and J dropped 6 bases, with 15 bases sitting between them. This CDR3 region has 15 residues. CDR3 amino acids: CASSALGGPAGELFF. CDR3 DNA: TGTGCCAGCAGTGCGCTAGGGGGACCGGCCGGGGAGCTGTTTTTT. The entire variable domain, with the rest obtained from reference TRBV2 and TRBJ2-2, is as follows: EPEVTQTPSHQVTQMGQEVILRCVPISNHLYFYWYRQILGQKVEFLVSFYNNEISEKSEIFDDQFSVERPDGSNFTLKIRSTKLEDSAMYFCASSALGGPAGELFFGEGSRLTVL.

The J gene is TRBJ1-1, the V gene TRBV13, with TRBD1 matching 8 bases. This CDR3 spans 15 amino acids. Trimming took 4 bases from V and 3 from J; bases not matched to a gene: 7. Per the germline V gene, CDR1 is PRHDT and CDR2 is FYEKMQ (reference sequence). CDR3 in amino acids: CASSSHRGAYTEAFF. CDR3 nucleotide sequence: TGTGCCAGCAGCTCCCACAGGGGGGCGTACACTGAAGCTTTCTTT.

This clone was seen more than once but under ten times. This sequence joins TRBV6-5 and TRBJ2-7, with 7 positions matching TRBD1. Unmatched junction bases numbered 1, after V lost 2 bases and J lost 3 bases. The V gene's germline CDR1 is MNHEY and CDR2 SVGAGI. The CDR3 is 13 amino acids. Here the CDR3 reads CASSYHRGYEQYF. CDR3 sequence (DNA): TGTGCCAGCAGTTACCACAGGGGCTACGAGCAGTACTTC.

This clone has a single count. This chain connects TRBV11-2 to TRBJ1-1; 8 bases are shared with TRBD1. After removal of 1 base from V and 4 bases from J, the junction contained 8 bases not matched to a gene. This CDR3 has 16 amino acids. Germline lookup yields CDR1 SGHAT and CDR2 FQNNGV. The CDR3 spells CASSLASGGQSTEAFF. CDR3 nucleotides: TGTGCCAGCAGCTTAGCGTCAGGGGGCCAGAGCACTGAAGCTTTCTTT.

The chain links TRBV12-5 to TRBJ2-7, with 12 bases fitting TRBD1. Germline CDR1 reads LGHNT; CDR2 reads FRNRAP. V was clipped by 0 bases and J by 6 bases; unmatched bases: 9. The CDR3 has 17 residues. The CDR3 sequence is CASGLVLGGQGAGEQYF. The CDR3 DNA is TGTGCTAGTGGTTTGGTATTGGGGGGACAGGGGGCGGGCGAGCAGTACTTC.

This clone was seen a single time. This rearrangement joins TRBV5-6 to TRBJ2-3; 7 nucleotides agree with TRBD2. Germline assignment: CDR1 SGHDT and CDR2 YYEEEE. Trimming removed 4 bases from V and 0 bases from J; junction bases left unmatched: 5. This CDR3 spans 15 amino acids. The DNA for the CDR3 is TGTGCCAGCAGCCCTCTAGCGGCTAGCACAGATACGCAGTATTTT. Translated: CASSPLAASTDTQYF.

V gene TRBV10-3 combines with J gene TRBJ2-5, with TRBD1 as a possible D gene (5 bases). CDR3 length equals 14 residues. The germline gives CDR1 ENHRY, CDR2 SYGVKD. The V and J ends lost 3 bases and 2 bases respectively, with 10 bases between them. As DNA, the CDR3 is TGTGCCATCAGTGAAAAGACAGTACAAGAGACCCAGTACTTC. Its translation is CAISEKTVQETQYF.

This rearrangement joins TRBV7-9 to TRBJ2-7, with D possibly TRBD1 on 6 matching bases. The V gene lost 4 bases and the J gene lost 3 bases, with 16 bases spanning the gap. The CDR3 runs 15 residues. Germline V gives CDR1 SEHNR, CDR2 FQNEAQ (reference sequence). CDR3 protein: CASSSGQTLNYEQYF. The CDR3 coding sequence is TGTGCCAGCAGCTCAGGACAGACGCTCAACTACGAGCAGTACTTC.

DNA of the CDR3: TGTGCCAGCAGCCTCAGTACAGGGGGGACGGATACGCAGTATTTT. Translating gives CASSLSTGGTDTQYF. The rearrangement links TRBV9 to TRBJ2-3, with TRBD1 identical over 8 bases. This CDR3 contains 15 residues. Germline assignment: CDR1 SGDLS and CDR2 YYNGEE. Trimming cost V 4 bases and J 6 bases; bases outside gene matches: 10.

CDR3 nucleotides: TGCGCCAGCAGTCAGAGTGAAGCTCGGACAGGGGAGCCCAATCAGCCCCAGCATTTT. It translates to CASSQSEARTGEPNQPQHF. The chain carries TRBV10-1 and TRBJ1-5; 9 nucleotides align to TRBD1. The germline gives CDR1 WNHNN, CDR2 SYGVQD (reference sequence). Trimming removed 5 bases from V and 3 bases from J; junction bases left unmatched: 17. This CDR3 comprises 19 residues.

This clone was recorded only once. The genes are TRBV2 and TRBJ2-7; D not certain. The germline V gene has CDR1 SNHLY and CDR2 FYNNEI. Trimming removed 6 bases at V and 4 bases at J, with 10 bases between. The CDR3 runs 12 residues. CDR3 nucleotide sequence: TGTGCCAGCAGGAGCGACGGATACGAGCAGTACTTC. The encoded protein is CASRSDGYEQYF. The variable domain in full, completed from reference TRBV2 and TRBJ2-7, reads EPEVTQTPSHQVTQMGQEVILRCVPISNHLYFYWYRQILGQKVEFLVSFYNNEISEKSEIFDDQFSVERPDGSNFTLKIRSTKLEDSAMYFCASRSDGYEQYFGPGTRLTVT.

V usage is TRBV27 and J usage is TRBJ2-7; 8 bases line up with TRBD1. CDR3 length equals 14 residues. Trimming at V came to 9 bases and at J to 2 bases, leaving 9 bases not matched to a gene. Germline V gene data show CDR1 as MNHEY and CDR2 as SMNVEV (reference sequence). CDR3 in amino acids: CASQGTGSTYEQYF. The CDR3 nucleotides are TGTGCCAGTCAGGGGACAGGAAGCACCTACGAGCAGTACTTC.

The V call is TRBV5-8, the J call TRBJ1-1, with a possible D match to TRBD1 (5 bases). Trimming removed 2 bases from V and 4 bases from J, with 18 bases in between. The germline V gene encodes CDR1 SGHTS and CDR2 YDEGEE. This CDR3 contains 16 residues. The CDR3: CASSLEAFSGATEAFF. The CDR3 nucleotides are TGTGCCAGCAGCTTAGAGGCCTTCAGCGGGGCCACTGAAGCTTTCTTT.

The J gene is TRBJ2-2, the V gene TRBV25-1; 9 nucleotides align to TRBD1. With 5 bases clipped from V and 4 bases from J, the junction kept 2 bases outside the gene matches. The CDR3 has 14 amino acids. The germline V gene encodes CDR1 MGHDK and CDR2 SYGVNS. The CDR3 bases are TGTGCCAGCAGTTTGGACAGGGGCACCGGGGAGCTGTTTTTT. Protein: CASSLDRGTGELFF. The complete variable domain, with remaining parts taken from reference TRBV25-1 and TRBJ2-2, reads EADIYQTPRYLVIGTGKKITLECSQTMGHDKMYWYQQDPGMELHLIHYSYGVNSTEKGDLSSESTVSRIRTEHFPLTLESARPSHTSQYLCASSLDRGTGELFFGEGSRLTVL.

This clone occurred once. The V call is TRBV12-5, the J call TRBJ1-6; D uncertain. This CDR3 region has 13 residues. V was cut by 0 bases and J by 8 bases, with 5 bases left in between. The V gene's germline CDR1 is LGHNT and CDR2 FRNRAP. In DNA form, the CDR3 reads TGTGCTAGTGGTTTGGTACGGGATTCACCCCTCCACTTT. Translated: CASGLVRDSPLHF.

In DNA, the CDR3 is TGTGCCAGCTCACCCTCGAAGGACAGGGGGAACGAGCAGTACTTC. It yields the protein CASSPSKDRGNEQYF. J is TRBJ2-7 and V is TRBV18; 10 nucleotides line up with TRBD1. The CDR3 length is 15 residues. Per the germline V gene, CDR1 is KGHSH and CDR2 is LQKENI. The trim removed 3 bases at V and 5 bases at J, leaving 7 bases unmatched.

The chain recombines TRBV19 with TRBJ2-7; 7 bases agree with TRBD1. CDR3 length: 15 amino acids. Trimming at V came to 1 base and at J to 7 bases, leaving 10 bases not matched to a gene. Germline CDR1 reads LNHDA; CDR2 reads SQIVND (reference sequence). The CDR3 nucleotides are TGTGCCAGTAGTATAGGTCCAGGGACAGCTGGGGAGCAGTACTTC. Amino acids: CASSIGPGTAGEQYF.

The chain is built from TRBV10-3 and TRBJ1-1; D is uncertain. V was shortened by 4 bases and J by 1 base, with 13 bases between the two germline ends. Germline CDR1 is ENHRY and CDR2 is SYGVKD. There are 15 residues in the CDR3. The CDR3 DNA is TGTGCCATCAGTGCCATGACGGGTGGGAACACTGAAGCTTTCTTT. Its translation: CAISAMTGGNTEAFF.

The rearrangement uses TRBV9 and TRBJ1-2; 9 bases are shared with TRBD1. Germline CDR1 is SGDLS and CDR2 is YYNGEE. CDR3 length: 15 residues. Unmatched junction bases numbered 6, after V lost 4 bases and J lost 2 bases. CDR3 loop: CASSLDRGGNYGYTF. CDR3 DNA: TGTGCCAGCAGCCTGGACAGGGGAGGGAACTATGGCTACACCTTC. The variable domain in full, with the rest retrieved from reference TRBV9 and TRBJ1-2, is DSGVTQTPKHLITATGQRVTLRCSPRSGDLSVYWYQQSLDQGLQFLIQYYNGEERAKGNILERFSAQQFPDLHSELNLSSLELGDSALYFCASSLDRGGNYGYTFGSGTRLTVV.

The chain has TRBV5-1 and TRBJ1-1; possibly TRBD1 for D (5 bases). The CDR3 covers 14 residues. V was trimmed by 6 bases and J by 5 bases, leaving 17 bases between them. CDR1 SGHRS and CDR2 YFSETQ come from the germline V gene. In nucleotides, the CDR3 is TGCGCCAGCACCCAGGGTGGCTTACTGACTGAAGCTTTCTTT. Its translation: CASTQGGLLTEAFF. The entire variable domain, with the rest obtained from reference TRBV5-1 and TRBJ1-1, is as follows: KAGVTQTPRYLIKTRGQQVTLSCSPISGHRSVSWYQQTPGQGLQFLFEYFSETQRNKGNFPGRFSGRQFSNSRSEMNVSTLELGDSALYLCASTQGGLLTEAFFGQGTRLTVV.

This rearrangement joins TRBV19 to TRBJ1-5, with a possible D match to TRBD1 (5 bases). V shed 7 bases and J shed 0 bases, with 16 bases lying between them. The CDR3 extends over 16 amino acids. Germline V gene sequence: CDR1 LNHDA, CDR2 SQIVND (reference sequence). CDR3 DNA sequence: TGTGCCAGTACAACGGACAAAAGGGGTAGCAATCAGCCCCAGCATTTT. This codes for CASTTDKRGSNQPQHF.

This clone has just one count. This chain connects TRBV5-1 to TRBJ1-2, with D uncertain. V was cut by 0 bases and J by 8 bases, with 17 bases left in between. The CDR3 runs 15 residues. CDR1 SGHRS and CDR2 YFSETQ come from the germline V gene. Here the CDR3 DNA reads TGCGCCAGCAGCTTGGATTTAGATTCCCTCTCGGGCTACACCTTC. This codes for CASSLDLDSLSGYTF.

This chain joins TRBV10-3 and TRBJ2-7; 8 bases are a match to TRBD1. V lost 3 bases and J lost 4; bases outside the gene matches: 8. The CDR3 length is 15 residues. Germline-derived CDR1 and CDR2 are ENHRY and SYGVKD. In nucleotides, the CDR3 is TGTGCCATCAGTGAAGGGGACAGGACGACTTACGAGCAGTACTTC. Residues: CAISEGDRTTYEQYF.

The chain carries TRBV5-6 and TRBJ2-1; 12 bases match TRBD2. Germline CDR1 and CDR2: SGHDT and YYEEEE. J lost 4 bases, V lost 3 bases, and 8 bases had no gene match. The CDR3 is 17 residues long. As DNA, the CDR3 is TGTGCCAGCAGCTATTCTAGCGGGGGGGCTGGGTACAATGAGCAGTTCTTC. As protein: CASSYSSGGAGYNEQFF.